This T cell receptor beta chain emerged from a study of CD8 T cells in ankylosing spondylitis. Study results and limitations: Ankylosing spondylitis blood appeared to carry a characteristic TCR beta motif of 7 or 8 highly homologous variants. Reportedly, disease-linked clones are significantly enriched in ankylosing spondylitis patients' matched synovial fluid.

This clonotype was picked up a small number of times. The target antigen is unknown. The germline gives CDR1 MNHEY, CDR2 SVGAGI. CDR3 length: 15 residues. V lost 2 bases to trimming and J lost 3 bases, with 14 bases between them. TCRdb analysed the 5' RACE reads with MiXCR anew, one entry per CDR3 protein. Among 250,000 or so distinct CDR3 sequences, 20% to 30% were seen once, and the ten largest hold more than 0.6%. Sequenced: blood, either unsorted or a sorted T cell fraction (not recorded which). This clonotype originated in a male donor with ankylosing spondylitis or in good health (not recorded which). This chain connects TRBV6-5 to TRBJ2-7; D assignment may be TRBD1 or TRBD2 (5 bases each). The CDR3 is CASSYRPRDHYEQYF. Here the CDR3 DNA reads TGTGCCAGCAGTTACCGTCCCAGGGACCACTACGAGCAGTACTTC.